What follows are 17 T cell receptor beta chains derived from one specimen sequenced in a study of blood T cells in healthy people across ages. Sample-barcoded 5' priming and a J-beta primer mix drove a second PCR of roughly 6 to 12 cycles. TCRdb independently ran MiXCR on the 5' RACE reads; one entry per CDR3 protein. This table holds about 930,000 distinct CDR3 sequences, approximately 32% found once. This sample was also put to use in a study of T cells of mothers and their children.

The source material was blood. These receptors came from a woman in her forties in good health.

This clonotype turned up a few times. V usage is TRBV15 and J usage is TRBJ2-5, with 8 bases identical to TRBD1. The junction had 6 bases not matched to a gene; V was cut back by 1 base and J by 5 bases. The CDR3 consists of 15 residues. CDR1 is LNHNV, CDR2 YYDKDF, per germline (reference sequence). The CDR3 sequence: CATSRGRDRLETQYF. Written as DNA, the CDR3 is TGTGCCACCAGCAGAGGTCGGGACAGGCTGGAGACCCAGTACTTC.

The V gene is TRBV14, the J gene TRBJ1-1, with D unclear. The CDR3 has 13 residues. The V gene lost 0 bases and the J gene lost 10 bases, with 12 bases spanning the gap. CDR1 and CDR2 from the germline V gene are SGHDN and FVKESK. In nucleotides, the CDR3 is TGTGCCAGCAGCCAAGATCGGGCGCTGGGAGCTTTCTTT. Its protein product is CASSQDRALGAFF.

This sequence joins TRBV12-3 or TRBV12-4 and TRBJ2-1, with no clear D. The CDR3 is 15 residues long. The V end was cut by 6 bases, the J end by 4 bases, with 16 bases between. The CDR3 protein is CASRNLLDGYNEQFF. CDR3 bases: TGTGCCAGCAGAAACCTTTTGGACGGATACAATGAGCAGTTCTTC.

The V gene is TRBV11-2, the J gene TRBJ2-6; 12 nucleotides align to TRBD2. Trimming cost V 1 base and J 0 bases; bases outside gene matches: 4. Germline V gene lookup returns CDR1 SGHAT and CDR2 FQNNGV. CDR3 length equals 19 residues. CDR3 amino acids: CASSLGGLAGSSGANVLTF. CDR3 nucleotides: TGTGCCAGCAGCTTAGGAGGACTAGCGGGGAGCTCTGGGGCCAACGTCCTGACTTTC.

This clonotype appeared a few times. The CDR3 bases are TGCAGTGCTATAGAACAGGGCCATGAGACTGAAGCTTTCTTT. It yields the protein CSAIEQGHETEAFF. The V call is TRBV20-1, the J call TRBJ1-1; tentative D call: TRBD1 (6 bases). The CDR3 length is 14 residues. V was clipped by 4 bases and J by 5 bases, with 17 bases between them. Germline V CDR1 and CDR2: DFQATT, SNEGSKA (reference sequence).

The CDR3: CASAQGSSYEQYF. The CDR3 region has the DNA TGTGCCAGCGCCCAGGGAAGTTCCTACGAGCAGTACTTC. The chain uses TRBV27 and TRBJ2-7; a possible D gene is TRBD1 (5 bases). The CDR3 sequence is 13 residues long. V was trimmed by 8 bases and J by 1 base, leaving 12 bases between them. Germline CDR1 is MNHEY and CDR2 is SMNVEV (reference sequence).

J is TRBJ2-2 and V is TRBV25-1, with D possibly TRBD2 on 6 matching bases. Germline lookup yields CDR1 MGHDK and CDR2 SYGVNS. V shed 5 bases and J shed 1 base, with 14 bases lying between them. The CDR3 runs to 16 residues. CDR3 loop: CASSRPSAKNTGELFF. The CDR3 DNA reads TGTGCCAGCAGTCGTCCTAGCGCTAAGAACACCGGGGAGCTGTTTTTT.

The table lists this clonotype with a few counts. This chain connects TRBV15 to TRBJ1-2, with D unclear. The germline V and J ends were trimmed by 3 bases and 5 bases, with 10 bases remaining between them. Germline V gene data show CDR1 as LNHNV and CDR2 as YYDKDF (reference sequence). The CDR3 has 13 amino acids. This CDR3 reads CATSRRTEYGYTF. The CDR3 DNA is TGTGCCACCAGCAGGAGGACCGAATATGGCTACACCTTC.

This clonotype has at least ten counts. The genes are TRBV12-3 or TRBV12-4 and TRBJ1-2; no clear D. Trimming stripped 7 bases from V and 6 bases from J, with 12 bases between. The CDR3 extends over 12 amino acids. The CDR3 sequence: CASTSNKNGYTF. CDR3 nucleotides: TGTGCCAGCACCTCAAACAAAAATGGCTACACCTTC.

This clonotype was seen more than once but under ten times. The rearrangement joins TRBV18 to TRBJ2-1, with 8 bases that match TRBD1. The germline gives CDR1 KGHSH, CDR2 LQKENI. The CDR3 has 16 residues. V lost 3 bases to trimming and J lost 7 bases; unmatched junction nucleotides: 11. The CDR3 coding sequence is TGTGCCAGCTCACCTAGAACATGGACAGGGAGGAATGAGCAGTTCTTC. Protein sequence: CASSPRTWTGRNEQFF.

This clonotype was seen more than once but under ten times. The V gene is TRBV6-5, the J gene TRBJ1-5; 9 bases match TRBD1. Germline values: CDR1 MNHEY, CDR2 SVGAGI. The CDR3 sequence is 18 residues long. The trim removed 4 bases at V and 2 bases at J, leaving 12 bases unmatched. DNA of the CDR3: TGTGCCAGCAGTTGGGACAGGGAAGTCCCACTGGGCAATCAGCCCCAGCATTTT. This codes for CASSWDREVPLGNQPQHF.

The rearrangement links TRBV20-1 to TRBJ2-7; a weak D match, TRBD2 (5 bases). The length of the CDR3 is 12 residues. V lost 3 bases, J lost 5 bases, and 11 bases lay in between. The germline CDR1 and CDR2 sequences are DFQATT and SNEGSKA (reference sequence). CDR3 bases: TGCAGTGCTAGCATCGGGGTCAACGAGCAGTACTTC. Translating gives CSASIGVNEQYF.

There are a few counts of this clonotype. The V and J genes are TRBV5-1 and TRBJ1-2; D is undetermined. The length of the CDR3 is 13 residues. CDR1 is SGHRS, CDR2 YFSETQ, per germline. The V end was cut by 4 bases, the J end by 3 bases, with 10 bases between. CDR3 amino acids: CASSARYDYGYTF. CDR3 in DNA: TGCGCCAGCAGCGCTAGATATGACTATGGCTACACCTTC.

In the case of this clonotype: Being one base from a much bigger clone, this may be a read error. The chain is built from TRBV5-1 and TRBJ2-1; D not certain. Gene TRBJ2-7 matches the end of the DNA better, so the J call may be wrong. The CDR3 is 14 amino acids. Germline loops: CDR1 SGHRS, CDR2 YFSETQ. CDR3 in DNA: TGCGCCAGCAGCTTGGGGGCCTCCTACAATGAGCAGTACTTC. This translates into CASSLGASYNEQYF.

This clonotype appeared many times. V is TRBV7-2 and J is TRBJ2-7, with 7 bases fitting TRBD1. Trimming at V came to 4 bases and at J to 2 bases, leaving 14 bases not matched to a gene. Germline CDR1 reads SGHTA; CDR2 reads FQGNSA. The CDR3 contains 17 residues. The CDR3 sequence is CASSSTLGQVPPYEQYF. CDR3 sequence (DNA): TGTGCCAGCAGCTCCACCTTAGGACAGGTTCCCCCCTACGAGCAGTACTTC.

This clonotype was detected ten times or more. The rearrangement uses TRBV25-1 and TRBJ2-4, with a possible D match to TRBD2 (6 bases). The CDR3 runs to 16 residues. The germline CDR1 and CDR2 sequences are MGHDK and SYGVNS. The V and J ends lost 4 bases and 5 bases respectively, with 18 bases between them. The CDR3 coding sequence is TGTGCCAGCAGTGCTGGGGGACTCGTCCTAGAAAACATTCAGTACTTC. Protein product: CASSAGGLVLENIQYF. The variable domain in full, completed from reference TRBV25-1 and TRBJ2-4, reads EADIYQTPRYLVIGTGKKITLECSQTMGHDKMYWYQQDPGMELHLIHYSYGVNSTEKGDLSSESTVSRIRTEHFPLTLESARPSHTSQYLCASSAGGLVLENIQYFGAGTRLSVL.

There are many counts of this clonotype. The rearrangement joins TRBV14 to TRBJ2-1; possibly TRBD2 for D (6 bases). Looked up from germline, CDR1 is SGHDN and CDR2 is FVKESK. V gave up 0 bases and J gave up 15 bases, with 15 bases separating them. The CDR3 extends over 13 amino acids. The CDR3 bases are TGTGCCAGCAGCCAAGATCGGCCGGGGGAGGCGTTCTTC. Translating gives CASSQDRPGEAFF.